Presented here are 10 T cell receptor beta chains from one specimen sequenced in a study of graft-versus-host responses after intestinal transplantation. Antigen specificity for these receptors is unknown. Clones were sequenced by immunoSEQ multiplex PCR, and TCRdb holds only the in-frame ones, with some missing. The sample holds 90,000 to 120,000 clones; about 87% are singletons and the top ten take 0.6% to 0.8%. Sequences were derived from unstimulated CD4+ T cells sorted from spleen or lymph node cells, sampled before transplant. The receptors stem from a human donor who was the organ donor for an intestinal transplant.

The V gene is TRBV30, the J gene TRBJ1-5; the D gene is possibly TRBD1 (6 bases). V shed 2 bases and J shed 2 bases, with 7 bases lying between them. Germline-derived CDR1 and CDR2 are GTSNPN and SVGIG (reference sequence). This CDR3 has 13 amino acids. CDR3 nucleotide sequence: TGTGCCTGGAGTCGACAGGGCAATCAGCCCCAGCATTTT. Translating it yields CAWSRQGNQPQHF.

This clone was counted only a few times. J is TRBJ2-7 and V is TRBV7-2; 8 nucleotides align to TRBD1. Looked up from germline, CDR1 is SGHTA and CDR2 is FQGNSA. This CDR3 region has 12 residues. J lost 7 bases, V lost 5 bases, and 4 bases had no gene match. The CDR3 loop reads CASSRQGQEQYF. The CDR3 bases are TGTGCCAGCAGCCGACAGGGGCAGGAGCAGTACTTC.

This sequence joins TRBV6-1 and TRBJ1-1; TRBD1 aligns across 7 bases. The CDR3 consists of 14 residues. V trimming: 5 bases; J trimming: 4 bases; junction bases outside the gene matches: 7. CDR1 is MNHNS and CDR2 is SASEGT in the germline V gene. CDR3 nucleotide sequence: TGTGCCAGCAGTAAGACAGGGTTGGGCACTGAAGCTTTCTTT. Protein sequence: CASSKTGLGTEAFF.

This clone was counted a few times. The chain recombines TRBV10-3 with TRBJ2-7; unclear D gene. The V gene's germline CDR1 is ENHRY and CDR2 SYGVKD. The CDR3 is made up of 13 amino acids. V was pared by 6 bases and J by 0 bases, with 9 bases between. The CDR3 region is CAISRPLSYEQYF. CDR3 bases: TGTGCCATCAGCCGCCCCCTCTCCTACGAGCAGTACTTC.

The rearrangement joins TRBV5-4 to TRBJ2-7; D gene uncertain. V lost 1 base and J lost 2, with 10 bases in between. The CDR3 loop spans 14 amino acids. Germline V gene data show CDR1 as SGHNT and CDR2 as YYREEE (reference sequence). DNA of the CDR3: TGTGCCAGCAGCTTGCAACGACCCCCCTACGAGCAGTACTTC. This sequence encodes CASSLQRPPYEQYF.

The chain is built from TRBV9 and TRBJ1-6, with D possibly TRBD1 on 5 matching bases. The V gene's germline CDR1 is SGDLS and CDR2 YYNGEE. The CDR3 is 14 residues long. V lost 3 bases and J lost 7, with 11 bases in between. The CDR3 nucleotides read TGTGCCAGCAGCGCTGACTGGGGGAATTCACCCCTCCACTTT. Residues: CASSADWGNSPLHF. Full variable domain (rest looked up from reference TRBV9 and TRBJ1-6): DSGVTQTPKHLITATGQRVTLRCSPRSGDLSVYWYQQSLDQGLQFLIQYYNGEERAKGNILERFSAQQFPDLHSELNLSSLELGDSALYFCASSADWGNSPLHFGNGTRLTVT.

V gene TRBV7-2 combines with J gene TRBJ1-1, with TRBD1 as a possible D gene (6 bases). Germline lookup yields CDR1 SGHTA and CDR2 FQGNSA. The ends were cut back, 3 bases at V and 1 base at J, with 6 bases in the middle. This CDR3 has 13 amino acids. CDR3 sequence reads: CASSFRGNTEAFF. CDR3 sequence (DNA): TGTGCCAGCAGCTTCAGGGGGAACACTGAAGCTTTCTTT.

The V call is TRBV7-6, the J call TRBJ1-6, with a weak D call TRBD1 (5 bases). V was trimmed by 3 bases and J by 8 bases, leaving 11 bases between them. CDR1 is SGHVS, CDR2 FNYEAQ, per germline. The length of the CDR3 is 14 residues. The CDR3 DNA is TGTGCCAGCAGCTTTAAGGCAGGGTATTCACCCCTCCACTTT. As protein: CASSFKAGYSPLHF.

This sequence joins TRBV5-6 and TRBJ2-2; TRBD1 matches 8 bases. The J segment lost 7 bases and the V segment lost 5 bases, leaving 16 bases of the junction unmatched. The CDR3 totals 17 residues. Germline values: CDR1 SGHDT, CDR2 YYEEEE. The chain's CDR3 is CASRHALIRGQVGELFF. In nucleotides, the CDR3 is TGTGCCAGCAGGCACGCATTAATCAGGGGGCAGGTCGGGGAGCTGTTTTTT. Full variable domain (remainder filled in from reference TRBV5-6 and TRBJ2-2): DAGVTQSPTHLIKTRGQQVTLRCSPKSGHDTVSWYQQALGQGPQFIFQYYEEEERQRGNFPDRFSGHQFPNYSSELNVNALLLGDSALYLCASRHALIRGQVGELFFGEGSRLTVL.

Turning to this clone: The junction shows a germline mismatch at one end, possibly a read error. The chain employs TRBV6-5 and TRBJ2-5, with a weak D call TRBD1 (6 bases). This CDR3 region has 14 residues. CDR1 MNHEY and CDR2 SVGAGI come from the germline V gene. CDR3 in DNA: TGTGCCAGCAGTTCCCGGACAGTCCAAGGGACCCAGTACTTC. Protein sequence: CASSSRTVQGTQYF.